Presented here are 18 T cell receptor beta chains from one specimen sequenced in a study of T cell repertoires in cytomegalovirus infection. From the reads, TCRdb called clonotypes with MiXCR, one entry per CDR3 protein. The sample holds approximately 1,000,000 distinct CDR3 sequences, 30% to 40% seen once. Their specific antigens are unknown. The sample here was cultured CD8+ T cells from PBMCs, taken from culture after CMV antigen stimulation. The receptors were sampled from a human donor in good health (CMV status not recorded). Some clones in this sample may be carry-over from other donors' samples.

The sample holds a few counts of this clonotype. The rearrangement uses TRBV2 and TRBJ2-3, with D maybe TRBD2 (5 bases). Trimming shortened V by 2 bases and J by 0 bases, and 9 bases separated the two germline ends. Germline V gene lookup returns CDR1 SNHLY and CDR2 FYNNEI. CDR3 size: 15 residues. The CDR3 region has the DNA TGTGCCAGCAGTGAAAAGACTACTAGCACAGATACGCAGTATTTT. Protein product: CASSEKTTSTDTQYF.

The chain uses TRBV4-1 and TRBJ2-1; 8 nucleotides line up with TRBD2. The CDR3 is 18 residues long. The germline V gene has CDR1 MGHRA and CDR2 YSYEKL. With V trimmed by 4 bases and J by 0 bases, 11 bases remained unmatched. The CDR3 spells CASSPLSGGGGSYNEQFF. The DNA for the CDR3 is TGCGCCAGCAGCCCCCTGTCCGGGGGGGGTGGCTCCTACAATGAGCAGTTCTTC.

This chain's CDR3 is CASSLSKAGDPYEQYF. CDR3 in DNA: TGTGCCAGCAGCTTATCAAAGGCGGGGGACCCTTACGAGCAGTACTTC. The chain recombines TRBV7-9 with TRBJ2-7, with 7 bases lining up with TRBD2. The germline V gene has CDR1 SEHNR and CDR2 FQNEAQ (reference sequence). This CDR3 has 16 residues. The ends lost 2 bases at V and 4 bases at J; junction bases unmatched: 11. Full variable domain (missing parts from reference TRBV7-9 and TRBJ2-7): DTGVSQNPRHKITKRGQNVTFRCDPISEHNRLYWYRQTLGQGPEFLTYFQNEAQLEKSRLLSDRFSAERPKGSFSTLEIQRTEQGDSAMYLCASSLSKAGDPYEQYFGPGTRLTVT.

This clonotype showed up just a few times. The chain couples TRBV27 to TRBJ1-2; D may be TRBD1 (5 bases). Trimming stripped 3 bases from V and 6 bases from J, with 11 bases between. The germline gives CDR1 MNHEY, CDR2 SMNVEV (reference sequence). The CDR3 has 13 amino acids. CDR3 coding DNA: TGTGCCAGCAGTTTGGACCGGGGGAATGGCTACACCTTC. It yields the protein CASSLDRGNGYTF.

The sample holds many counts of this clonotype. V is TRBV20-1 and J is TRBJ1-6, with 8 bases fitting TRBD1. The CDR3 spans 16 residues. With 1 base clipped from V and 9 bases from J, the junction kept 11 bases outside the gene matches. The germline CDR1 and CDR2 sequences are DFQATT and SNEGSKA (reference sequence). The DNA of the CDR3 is TGCAGTGCTAGAGGAGACTCGACAGGGGAAGGTTCACCCCTCCACTTT. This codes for CSARGDSTGEGSPLHF.

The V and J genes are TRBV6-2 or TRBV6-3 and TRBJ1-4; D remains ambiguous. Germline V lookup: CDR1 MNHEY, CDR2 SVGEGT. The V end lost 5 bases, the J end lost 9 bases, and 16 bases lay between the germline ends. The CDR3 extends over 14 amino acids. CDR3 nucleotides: TGTGCCAGCAGTGATTGGCATACACATAAAAAACTGTTTTTT. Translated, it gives CASSDWHTHKKLFF.

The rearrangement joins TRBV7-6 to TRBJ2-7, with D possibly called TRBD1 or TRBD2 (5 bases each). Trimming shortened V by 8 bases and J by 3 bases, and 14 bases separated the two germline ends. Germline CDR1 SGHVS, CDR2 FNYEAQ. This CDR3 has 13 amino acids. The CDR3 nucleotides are TGTGCCAGCGGACTGGGACGGGACTACGAGCAGTACTTC. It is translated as CASGLGRDYEQYF.

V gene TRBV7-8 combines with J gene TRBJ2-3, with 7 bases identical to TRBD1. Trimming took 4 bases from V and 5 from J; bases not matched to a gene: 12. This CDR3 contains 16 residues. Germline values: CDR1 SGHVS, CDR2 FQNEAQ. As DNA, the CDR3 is TGTGCCAGCAGCTCGACAAGACAGGGTTCCATAGATACGCAGTATTTT. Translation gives CASSSTRQGSIDTQYF.

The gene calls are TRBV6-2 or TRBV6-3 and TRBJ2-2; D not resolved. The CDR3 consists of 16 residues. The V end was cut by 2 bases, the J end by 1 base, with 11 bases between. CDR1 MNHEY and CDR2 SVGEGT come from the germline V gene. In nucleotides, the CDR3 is TGTGCCAGCAGTTACGGACGGAGAAAGAACACCGGGGAGCTGTTTTTT. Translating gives CASSYGRRKNTGELFF.

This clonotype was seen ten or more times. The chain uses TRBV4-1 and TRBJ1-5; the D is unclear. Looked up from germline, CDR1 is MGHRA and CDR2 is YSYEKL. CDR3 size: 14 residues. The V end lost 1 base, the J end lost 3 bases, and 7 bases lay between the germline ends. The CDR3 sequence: CASSQAASNQPQHF. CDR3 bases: TGCGCCAGCAGCCAAGCGGCCTCCAATCAGCCCCAGCATTTT.

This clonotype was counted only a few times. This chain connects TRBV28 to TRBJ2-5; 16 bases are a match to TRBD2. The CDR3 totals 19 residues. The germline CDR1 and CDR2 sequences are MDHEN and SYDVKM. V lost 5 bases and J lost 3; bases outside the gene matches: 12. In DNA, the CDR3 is TGTGCCAGCAGTCTCCTCCTGGGGACTAGCGGGGGGGCCGAAGAGACCCAGTACTTC. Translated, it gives CASSLLLGTSGGAEETQYF. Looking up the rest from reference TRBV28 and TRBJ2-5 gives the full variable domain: DVKVTQSSRYLVKRTGEKVFLECVQDMDHENMFWYRQDPGLGLRLIYFSYDVKMKEKGDIPEGYSVSREKKERFSLILESASTNQTSMYLCASSLLLGTSGGAEETQYFGPGTRLLVL.

CDR3 in amino acids: CASSLKGQNGEQYF. The CDR3 region has the DNA TGTGCCAGCAGTTTAAAGGGACAGAATGGCGAGCAGTACTTC. The chain employs TRBV12-3 or TRBV12-4 and TRBJ2-7, with 7 bases matching TRBD1. This CDR3 region has 14 residues. The ends lost 2 bases at V and 6 bases at J; junction bases unmatched: 7.

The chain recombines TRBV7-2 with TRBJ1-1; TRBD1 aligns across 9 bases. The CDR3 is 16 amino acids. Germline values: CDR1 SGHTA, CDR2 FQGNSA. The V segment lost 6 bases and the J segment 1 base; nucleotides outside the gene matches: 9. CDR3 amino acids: CASREQGAGPNTEAFF. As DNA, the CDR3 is TGTGCCAGCAGGGAACAGGGGGCTGGGCCGAACACTGAAGCTTTCTTT.

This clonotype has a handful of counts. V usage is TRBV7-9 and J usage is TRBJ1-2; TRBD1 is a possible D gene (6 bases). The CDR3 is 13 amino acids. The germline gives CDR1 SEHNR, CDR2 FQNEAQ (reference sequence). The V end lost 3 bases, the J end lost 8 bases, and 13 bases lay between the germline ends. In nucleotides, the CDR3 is TGTGCCAGCAGCTTCGCCCCAGGGGTGGGCTACACCTTC. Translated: CASSFAPGVGYTF.

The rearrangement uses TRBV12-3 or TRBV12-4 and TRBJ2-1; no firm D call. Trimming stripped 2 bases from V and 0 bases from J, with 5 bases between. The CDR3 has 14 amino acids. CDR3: CASSLIPSYNEQFF. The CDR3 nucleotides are TGTGCCAGCAGTTTAATTCCCTCCTACAATGAGCAGTTCTTC.

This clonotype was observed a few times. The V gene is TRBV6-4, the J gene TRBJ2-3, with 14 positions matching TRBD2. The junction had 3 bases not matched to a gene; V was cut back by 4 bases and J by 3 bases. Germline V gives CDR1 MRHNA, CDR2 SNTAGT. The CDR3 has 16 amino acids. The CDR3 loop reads CASSVTSGGATDTQYF. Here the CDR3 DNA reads TGTGCCAGCAGTGTGACTAGCGGGGGGGCGACAGATACGCAGTATTTT.

CDR3 coding DNA: TGTGCCAGCAGTGTCAAGGTTAACTACGAGCAGTACTTC. It encodes CASSVKVNYEQYF. The genes are TRBV2 and TRBJ2-7; D is uncertain. V was clipped by 4 bases and J by 3 bases, with 10 bases between them. The CDR3 length is 13 residues. CDR1 and CDR2 from the germline V gene are SNHLY and FYNNEI.

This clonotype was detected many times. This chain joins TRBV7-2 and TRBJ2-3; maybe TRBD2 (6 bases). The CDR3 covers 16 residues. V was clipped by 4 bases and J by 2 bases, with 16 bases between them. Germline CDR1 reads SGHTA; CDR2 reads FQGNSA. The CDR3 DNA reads TGTGCCAGCAGCTCCGTCGGTGGGGGGATCACAGATACGCAGTATTTT. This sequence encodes CASSSVGGGITDTQYF.